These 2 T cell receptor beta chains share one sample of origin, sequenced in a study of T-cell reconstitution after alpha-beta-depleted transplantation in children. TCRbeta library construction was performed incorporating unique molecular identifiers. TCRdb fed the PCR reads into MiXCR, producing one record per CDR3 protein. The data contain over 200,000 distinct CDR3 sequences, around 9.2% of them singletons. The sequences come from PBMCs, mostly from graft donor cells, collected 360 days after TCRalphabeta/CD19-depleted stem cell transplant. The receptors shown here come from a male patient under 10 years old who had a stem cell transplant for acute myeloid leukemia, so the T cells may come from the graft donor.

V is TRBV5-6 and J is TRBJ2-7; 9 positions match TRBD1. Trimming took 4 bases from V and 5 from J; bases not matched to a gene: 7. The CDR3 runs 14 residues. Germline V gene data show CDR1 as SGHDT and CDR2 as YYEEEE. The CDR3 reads CASSPGQGLNEQYF. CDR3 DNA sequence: TGTGCCAGCAGCCCGGGACAGGGTTTGAACGAGCAGTACTTC.

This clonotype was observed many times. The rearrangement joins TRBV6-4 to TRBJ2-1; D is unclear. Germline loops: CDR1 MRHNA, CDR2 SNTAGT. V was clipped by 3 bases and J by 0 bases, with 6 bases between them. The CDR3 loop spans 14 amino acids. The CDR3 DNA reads TGTGCCAGCAGTGAATCGAGCTCCTACAATGAGCAGTTCTTC. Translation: CASSESSSYNEQFF.